Sequencing of this T cell receptor beta chain was carried out in a study of CD8 T cells in ankylosing spondylitis. Study-wide findings and caveats: Enrichment of disease-linked clones was reportedly significant in matched ankylosing spondylitis synovial fluid. Roughly eight highly homologous variants made up a TCR beta motif that seemed to typify ankylosing spondylitis blood.

In germline, CDR1 is LGHDT, CDR2 YNNKEL (reference sequence). This CDR3 contains 12 residues. V was shortened by 0 bases and J by 4 bases, with 4 bases between the two germline ends. Worth noting for this clonotype: Its matching antigen is unknown.

Each CDR3 protein is one row after TCRdb ran MiXCR on the 5' RACE reads. The sample lists roughly 700,000 distinct CDR3 sequences; over 15% were seen once. This receptor was taken from a male donor with ankylosing spondylitis. The sequencing input was blood, either unsorted or a sorted T cell fraction (not recorded which). The rearrangement joins TRBV3-1 to TRBJ2-7; D unclear. DNA for the CDR3: TGTGCCAGCAGCCAAGAGCGGTACGAGCAGTACTTC. Translating gives CASSQERYEQYF.